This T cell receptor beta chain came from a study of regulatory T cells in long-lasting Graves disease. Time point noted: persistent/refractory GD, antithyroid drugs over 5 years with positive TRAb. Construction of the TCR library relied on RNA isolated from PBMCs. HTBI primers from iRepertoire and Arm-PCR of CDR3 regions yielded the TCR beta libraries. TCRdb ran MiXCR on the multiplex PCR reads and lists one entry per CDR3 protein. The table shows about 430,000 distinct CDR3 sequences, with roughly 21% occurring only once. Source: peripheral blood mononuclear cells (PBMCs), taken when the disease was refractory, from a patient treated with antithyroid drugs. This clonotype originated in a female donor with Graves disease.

The CDR3 coding sequence is TGCAGTGCCCTAAGACTAGCGGGAGACTCCGGGGAGACCCAGTACTTC. Translation gives CSALRLAGDSGETQYF. The genes are TRBV20-1 and TRBJ2-5; 12 bases match TRBD2. Germline assignment: CDR1 DFQATT and CDR2 SNEGSKA (reference sequence). This CDR3 is 16 amino acids long. V lost 6 bases to trimming and J lost 5 bases; unmatched junction nucleotides: 13.